This TCR beta chain was retrieved from a study of blood T cell repertoires in COVID-19. On the study more broadly: There were acute and convalescent COVID-19 samples, and they came from the United States, Italy and Spain. Sources were T cells, B-cell-depleted T cells, or PBMCs; the material itself was cDNA or gDNA.

In the study's own analysis: Counts of nucleated cells, estimated from reference gene primer amplification, were obtained. Sequencing was performed with immunoSEQ multiplex PCR; in TCRdb, only in-frame clones are kept and a portion is missing. That table is the source of V, J and clone size, and D and trimming were worked out from the DNA. The sample lists around 87,000 clones, 85% to 90% occurring once. Per germline, CDR1 SGHTA and CDR2 FQGNSA. J gave up 6 bases and V 4 bases, and 8 bases lay outside the gene matches. The CDR3 contains 16 residues. This clone was picked up one time. The material sequenced was peripheral blood. This clonotype was obtained from a human donor with active COVID-19. The donor label of this sample is uncertain. The chain links TRBV7-2 to TRBJ2-2; 10 positions match TRBD2. CDR3 sequence (DNA): TGTGCCAGCAGCTATCTATCTAGCGGGGGTGCCGGGGAGCTGTTTTTT. Translating it yields CASSYLSSGGAGELFF.